The following is a TCR beta chain sequence with its context. Which antigen it targets is not known. No quality values exist for individual bases; no much larger clone is one base distant. This sample was included in a study of technical replicates of blood from a few donors (dated by TCRdb to the late 2010s). The library was produced with the immunoSEQ multiplex PCR assay. As stored in TCRdb, this immuneACCESS dataset retains in-frame rearrangements with V and J assigned. A fraction of the clones does not appear; measured against another copy, unresolved V genes explain less than half of the discrepancy, and the remainder lacks a known reason. The table for this sample lists under 85,000 clones; about 96% of them were counted only once. The leading ten clones occupy about 0.34% of the sample. For this chain, trimming is 3 bases at the V end and 8 bases at the J end, and the number of junction bases without a gene match is 3. The CDR3 sequence holds 11 residues, the cysteine and phenylalanine included. Only the CDR3 part of the read is kept: 33 bases, read in frame from the first base. The CDR1 and CDR2 encoded by the germline V gene (reference sequence) are DFQATT and SNEGSKA.

The sequence came from a human donor in good health. In this chain, TRBV20-1 is recombined with TRBJ1-2, and TRBD1 aligns with 7 junction nucleotides. The sequencing sample was made of T cells isolated from PBMCs. The bases are TGCAGTGCTAGGGTACAGGGGGGCTACACCTTC. This codes for CSARVQGGYTF.